What follows are 5 T cell receptor beta chains derived from one specimen sequenced in a study of blood T cell repertoires in COVID-19 (dated by TCRdb to about 2020). Library preparation used the immunoSEQ multiplex PCR assay. Entries here come from immuneACCESS through TCRdb and include only in-frame sequences with V and J called. Some clones fail to appear in such tables; in the studies checked, an unresolved V gene covers under half of the shortfall, and the cause of the remainder is unknown. The table for this sample lists a few hundred thousand clones; roughly 90% of them were counted only once. The ten top clones hold approximately 17% of the sample. Sequenced material: PBMCs or T cells enriched from blood (not recorded which). All receptors derive from a woman under 40 who had recovered from COVID-19.

CDR3 in DNA: TGTGCCACCAGTGCCTCACCGGGACAGGGTGGAAACATTCAGTACTTC. Translating gives CATSASPGQGGNIQYF. This chain joins TRBV24-1 and TRBJ2-4, with TRBD1 matching over 9 bases. The CDR3 length is 16 residues. V lost 5 bases, J lost 6 bases, and 10 bases stayed unmatched. CDR1 KGHDR and CDR2 SFDVKD come from the germline V gene.

DNA for the CDR3: TGTGCCAGCAGTTCCCCTGGACAGGGGAACTATGGCTACACCTTC. Translation: CASSSPGQGNYGYTF. The gene calls are TRBV27 and TRBJ1-2, with 9 positions matching TRBD1. Germline-derived CDR1 and CDR2 are MNHEY and SMNVEV (reference sequence). J gave up 2 bases and V 4 bases, and 5 bases lay outside the gene matches. This CDR3 is built from 15 residues.

V usage is TRBV19 and J usage is TRBJ1-2; TRBD1 matches at 9 bases. J lost 6 bases, V lost 5 bases, and 7 bases had no gene match. The CDR3 extends over 14 amino acids. Germline V lookup: CDR1 LNHDA, CDR2 SQIVND (reference sequence). CDR3 loop: CASSGGDRVNGYTF. CDR3 coding DNA: TGTGCCAGTAGTGGAGGGGACAGGGTCAATGGCTACACCTTC.

This sequence joins TRBV29-1 and TRBJ2-7; D call uncertain. The V end was cut by 0 bases, the J end by 2 bases, with 8 bases between. The CDR3 is 13 residues long. From germline, CDR1 is SQVTM and CDR2 ANQGSEA. Here the CDR3 DNA reads TGCAGCGTTGAAGATAACGTAGCCTACGAGCAGTACTTC. This codes for CSVEDNVAYEQYF.

Only one count was recorded for this clone. CDR3 sequence reads: CASSPGQGAGQPQHF. The CDR3 nucleotides read TGTGCCAGCTCACCCGGACAGGGGGCGGGACAGCCCCAGCATTTT. V gene TRBV18 combines with J gene TRBJ1-5; TRBD1 agrees at 11 bases. CDR1 is KGHSH and CDR2 is LQKENI in the germline V gene. The V segment lost 3 bases and the J segment 7 bases; nucleotides outside the gene matches: 5. The CDR3 spans 15 residues.